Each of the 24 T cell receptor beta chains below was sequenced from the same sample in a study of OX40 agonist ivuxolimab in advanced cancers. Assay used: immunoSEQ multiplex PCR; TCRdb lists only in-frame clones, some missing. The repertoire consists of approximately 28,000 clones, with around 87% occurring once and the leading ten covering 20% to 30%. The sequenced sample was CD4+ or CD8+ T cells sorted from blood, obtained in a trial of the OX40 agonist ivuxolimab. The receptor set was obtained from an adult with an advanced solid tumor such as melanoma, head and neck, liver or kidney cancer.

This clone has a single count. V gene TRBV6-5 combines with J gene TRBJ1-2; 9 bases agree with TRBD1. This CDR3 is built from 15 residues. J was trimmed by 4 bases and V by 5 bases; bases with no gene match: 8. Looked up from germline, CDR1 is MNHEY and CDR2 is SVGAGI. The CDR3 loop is CASSGGDRASYGYTF. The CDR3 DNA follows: TGTGCCAGCAGTGGGGGGGACAGGGCAAGCTATGGCTACACCTTC.

The CDR3 sequence: CASSEYQYEQYF. CDR3 in DNA: TGTGCCAGCAGTGAATATCAGTACGAGCAGTACTTC. V usage is TRBV6-1 and J usage is TRBJ2-7; D unclear. This CDR3 contains 12 residues. CDR1 and CDR2 (germline): MNHNS, SASEGT. Trimming pared 2 bases from V and 4 bases from J, leaving 6 bases between.

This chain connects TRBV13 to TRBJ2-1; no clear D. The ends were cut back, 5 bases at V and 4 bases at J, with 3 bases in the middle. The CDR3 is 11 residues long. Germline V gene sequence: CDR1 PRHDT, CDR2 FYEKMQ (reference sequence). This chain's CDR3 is CASSIYNEQFF. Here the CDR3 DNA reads TGTGCCAGCAGCATATACAATGAGCAGTTCTTC.

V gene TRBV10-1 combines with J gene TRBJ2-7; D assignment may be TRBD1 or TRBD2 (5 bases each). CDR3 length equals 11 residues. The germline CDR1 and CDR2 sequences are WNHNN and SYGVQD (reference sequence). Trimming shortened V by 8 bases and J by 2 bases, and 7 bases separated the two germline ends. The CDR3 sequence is CASGGPYEQYF. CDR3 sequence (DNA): TGCGCCAGCGGGGGACCCTACGAGCAGTACTTC.

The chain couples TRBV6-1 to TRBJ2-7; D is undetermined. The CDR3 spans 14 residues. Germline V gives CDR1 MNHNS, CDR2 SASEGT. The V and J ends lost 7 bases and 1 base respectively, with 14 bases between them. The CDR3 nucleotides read TGTGCCAGCACCATCTATACAGCTTCCTACGAGCAGTACTTC. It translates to CASTIYTASYEQYF.

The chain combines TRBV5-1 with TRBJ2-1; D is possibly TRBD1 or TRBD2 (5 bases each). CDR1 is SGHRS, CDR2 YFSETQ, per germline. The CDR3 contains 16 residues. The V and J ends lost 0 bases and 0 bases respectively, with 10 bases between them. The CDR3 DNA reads TGCGCCAGCAGCTTGGTCGGGACCAACTCCTACAATGAGCAGTTCTTC. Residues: CASSLVGTNSYNEQFF.

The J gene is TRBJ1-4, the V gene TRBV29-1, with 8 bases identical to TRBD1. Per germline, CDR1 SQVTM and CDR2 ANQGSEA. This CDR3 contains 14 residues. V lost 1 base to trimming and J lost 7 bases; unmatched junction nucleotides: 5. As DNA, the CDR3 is TGCAGCGTTGAAGGACAGGGGCGAAGTGAAAAACTGTTTTTT. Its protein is CSVEGQGRSEKLFF.

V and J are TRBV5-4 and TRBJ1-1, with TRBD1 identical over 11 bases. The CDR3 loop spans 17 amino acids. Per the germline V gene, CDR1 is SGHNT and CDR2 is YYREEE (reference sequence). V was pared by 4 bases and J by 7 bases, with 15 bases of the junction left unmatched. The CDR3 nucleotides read TGTGCCAGCAGCCCAGGCGGCGGACAGGGGGCGCGGGGTGAAGCTTTCTTT. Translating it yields CASSPGGGQGARGEAFF. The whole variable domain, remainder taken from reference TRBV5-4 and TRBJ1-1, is ETGVTQSPTHLIKTRGQQVTLRCSSQSGHNTVSWYQQALGQGPQFIFQYYREEENGRGNFPPRFSGLQFPNYSSELNVNALELDDSALYLCASSPGGGQGARGEAFFGQGTRLTVV.

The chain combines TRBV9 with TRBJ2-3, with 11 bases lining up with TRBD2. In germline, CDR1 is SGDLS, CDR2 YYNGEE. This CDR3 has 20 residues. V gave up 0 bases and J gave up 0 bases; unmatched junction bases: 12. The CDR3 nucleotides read TGTGCCAGCAGCGTAGCTTATAGCGGGAGGGCGGAACTTAGCACAGATACGCAGTATTTT. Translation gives CASSVAYSGRAELSTDTQYF.

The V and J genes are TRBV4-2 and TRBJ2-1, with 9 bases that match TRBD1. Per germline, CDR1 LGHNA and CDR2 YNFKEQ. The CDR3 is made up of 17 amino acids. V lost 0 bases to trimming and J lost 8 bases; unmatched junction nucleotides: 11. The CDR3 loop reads CASSQDAGQGIDYEQFF. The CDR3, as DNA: TGTGCCAGCAGCCAAGATGCGGGACAGGGCATCGATTATGAGCAGTTCTTC.

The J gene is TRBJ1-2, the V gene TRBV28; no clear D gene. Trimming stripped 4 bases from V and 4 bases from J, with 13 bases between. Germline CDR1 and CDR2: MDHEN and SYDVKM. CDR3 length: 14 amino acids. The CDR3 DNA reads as TGTGCCAGCAGTTCCCGGGCTTCCGCCTATGGCTACACCTTC. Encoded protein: CASSSRASAYGYTF.

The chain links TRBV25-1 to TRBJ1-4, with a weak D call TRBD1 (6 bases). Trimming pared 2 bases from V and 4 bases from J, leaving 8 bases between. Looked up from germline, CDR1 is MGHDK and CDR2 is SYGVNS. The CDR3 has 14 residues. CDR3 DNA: TGTGCCAGCAGTGAAGGACAGTATAATGAAAAACTGTTTTTT. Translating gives CASSEGQYNEKLFF.

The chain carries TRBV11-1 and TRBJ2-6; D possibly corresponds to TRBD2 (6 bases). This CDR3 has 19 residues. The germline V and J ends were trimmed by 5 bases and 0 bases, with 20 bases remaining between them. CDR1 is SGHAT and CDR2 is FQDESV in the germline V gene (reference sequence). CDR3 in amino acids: CASSTGGGVLGSGANVLTF. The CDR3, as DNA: TGTGCCAGCAGCACCGGGGGTGGAGTCTTAGGCTCTGGGGCCAACGTCCTGACTTTC. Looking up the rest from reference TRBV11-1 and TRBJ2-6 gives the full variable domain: EAEVAQSPRYKITEKSQAVAFWCDPISGHATLYWYRQILGQGPELLVQFQDESVVDDSQLPKDRFSAERLKGVDSTLKIQPAELGDSAMYLCASSTGGGVLGSGANVLTFGAGSRLTVL.

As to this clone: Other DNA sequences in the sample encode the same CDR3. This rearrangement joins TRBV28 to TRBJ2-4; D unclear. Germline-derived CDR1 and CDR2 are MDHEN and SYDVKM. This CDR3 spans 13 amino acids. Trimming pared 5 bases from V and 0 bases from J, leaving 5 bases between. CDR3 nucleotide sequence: TGTGCCAGCAGTAAATTAGCCAAAAACATTCAGTACTTC. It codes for CASSKLAKNIQYF.

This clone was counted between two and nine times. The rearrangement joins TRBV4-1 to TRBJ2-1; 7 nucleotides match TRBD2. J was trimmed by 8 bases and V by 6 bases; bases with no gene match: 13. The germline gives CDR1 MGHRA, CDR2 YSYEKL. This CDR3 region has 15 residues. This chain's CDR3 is CASRAAGEGRDEQFF. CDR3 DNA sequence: TGCGCCAGCAGGGCGGCTGGGGAGGGCCGGGATGAGCAGTTCTTC.

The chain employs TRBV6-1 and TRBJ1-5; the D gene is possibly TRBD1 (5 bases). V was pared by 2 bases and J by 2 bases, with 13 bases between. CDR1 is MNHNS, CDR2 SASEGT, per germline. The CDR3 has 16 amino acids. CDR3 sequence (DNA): TGTGCCAGCAGTGAATACTACAGGCTGGGCAATCAGCCCCAGCATTTT. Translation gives CASSEYYRLGNQPQHF.

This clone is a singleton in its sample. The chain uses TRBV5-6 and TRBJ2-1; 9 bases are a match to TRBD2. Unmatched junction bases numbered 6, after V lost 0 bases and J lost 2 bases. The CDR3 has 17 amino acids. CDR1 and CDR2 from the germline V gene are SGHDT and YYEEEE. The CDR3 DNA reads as TGTGCCAGCAGCTTGGTTCGGGCGGGAGGGCCCTACAATGAGCAGTTCTTC. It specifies CASSLVRAGGPYNEQFF.

As DNA, the CDR3 is TGCAGCGTTGGTAGATACGGGCAAGAGACCCAGTACTTC. It is translated as CSVGRYGQETQYF. The rearrangement links TRBV29-1 to TRBJ2-5, with D unclear. The length of the CDR3 is 13 residues. Trimming removed 4 bases from V and 2 bases from J, with 11 bases in between. In germline, CDR1 is SQVTM, CDR2 ANQGSEA.

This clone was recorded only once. The CDR3 DNA sequence: TGTGCCAGCACCTCAAGCGGGAGGGCTAATGAGCAGTTCTTC. Protein: CASTSSGRANEQFF. The J gene is TRBJ2-1, the V gene TRBV7-2, with TRBD2 identical over 10 bases. CDR3 length: 14 amino acids. V was pared by 7 bases and J by 7 bases, with 7 bases of the junction left unmatched. CDR1 and CDR2 from the germline V gene are SGHTA and FQGNSA.

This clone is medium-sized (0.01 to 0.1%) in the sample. CDR3 in DNA: TGTGCCAGTAGTACTGACTATAGCGGAGGTGACAATGAGCAGTTCTTC. Its translation: CASSTDYSGGDNEQFF. The V call is TRBV19, the J call TRBJ2-1; possibly TRBD2 for D (6 bases). The germline V gene has CDR1 LNHDA and CDR2 SQIVND (reference sequence). This CDR3 spans 16 amino acids. V lost 4 bases to trimming and J lost 5 bases, with 18 bases between them.

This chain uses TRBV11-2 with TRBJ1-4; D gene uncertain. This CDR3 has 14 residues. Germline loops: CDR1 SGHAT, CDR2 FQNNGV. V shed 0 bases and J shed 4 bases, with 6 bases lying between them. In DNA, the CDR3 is TGTGCCAGCAGCTTAGATAGAAATAATGAAAAACTGTTTTTT. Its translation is CASSLDRNNEKLFF.

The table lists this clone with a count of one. The CDR3 loop is CASSLGLAEGEQFF. In DNA, the CDR3 is TGTGCCAGCAGCTTAGGACTAGCGGAGGGTGAGCAGTTCTTC. V usage is TRBV11-2 and J usage is TRBJ2-1; 9 nucleotides match TRBD2. CDR3 size: 14 residues. The germline gives CDR1 SGHAT, CDR2 FQNNGV. V dropped 1 base and J dropped 9; count of bases not matched to a gene: 4.

Here the CDR3 DNA reads TGTGCCAGCAGTCCCCCGGGGAGGAGGGGCACTGAAGCTTTCTTT. Translated, it gives CASSPPGRRGTEAFF. The V call is TRBV28, the J call TRBJ1-1; tentatively, D is TRBD1 (5 bases). Germline loops: CDR1 MDHEN, CDR2 SYDVKM. The length of the CDR3 is 15 residues. Trimming pared 5 bases from V and 4 bases from J, leaving 17 bases between.

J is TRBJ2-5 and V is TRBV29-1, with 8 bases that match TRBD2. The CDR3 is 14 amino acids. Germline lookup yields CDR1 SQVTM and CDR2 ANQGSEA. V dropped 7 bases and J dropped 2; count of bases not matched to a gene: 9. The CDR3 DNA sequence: TGCAGCGCCCGAGCGGGAGCACAGCAAGAGACCCAGTACTTC. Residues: CSARAGAQQETQYF.